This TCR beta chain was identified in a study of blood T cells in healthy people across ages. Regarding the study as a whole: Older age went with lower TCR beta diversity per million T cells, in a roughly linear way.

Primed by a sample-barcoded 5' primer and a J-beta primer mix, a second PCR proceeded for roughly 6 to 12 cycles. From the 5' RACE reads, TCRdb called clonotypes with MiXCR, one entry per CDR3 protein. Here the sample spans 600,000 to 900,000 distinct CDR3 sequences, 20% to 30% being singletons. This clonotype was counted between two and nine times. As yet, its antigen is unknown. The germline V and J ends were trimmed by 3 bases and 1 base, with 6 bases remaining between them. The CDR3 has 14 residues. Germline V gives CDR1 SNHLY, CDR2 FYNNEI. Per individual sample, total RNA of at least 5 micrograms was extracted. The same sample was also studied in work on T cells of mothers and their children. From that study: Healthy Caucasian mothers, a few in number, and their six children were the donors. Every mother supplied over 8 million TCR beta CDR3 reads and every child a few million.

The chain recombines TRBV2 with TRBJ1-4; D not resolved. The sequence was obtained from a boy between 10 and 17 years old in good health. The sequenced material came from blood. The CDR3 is CASSDLGTNEKLFF. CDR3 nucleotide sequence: TGTGCCAGCAGTGACCTGGGAACTAATGAAAAACTGTTTTTT.